The clone carrying this T cell receptor beta chain was found a few times. Its cognate antigen is unknown. The entry originates in a study of beta chain features in type 1 diabetes. Broader study findings: TCRB CDR3 length was moderately but significantly reduced in all four CD4+ subsets of Type 1 diabetes patients.

The CDR3 has 12 residues. Trimming took 3 bases from V and 9 from J, leaving 9 bases between them. Germline values: CDR1 SGDLS, CDR2 YYNGEE. Of the isolated RNA, all was reverse transcribed, and so the sequenced material was expressed TCRB transcripts. For naive, central memory and regulatory T cell samples, reads averaged around 3.6 million. Here immunoSEQ multiplex PCR was the method, and the copy in TCRdb shows in-frame clones only, minus some. This sample has 250,000 to 300,000 clones; approximately 14% occur once, and the top ten carry 0.015% to 0.02%. Every donor had blood drawn once into heparin, approximately 0.11 L on average.

This sequence was found in a man in his thirties or forties with type 1 diabetes. The chain has TRBV9 and TRBJ2-2, with a tentative D call TRBD1 (6 bases). Sequenced material: naive CD4+ T cells from blood. In nucleotides, the CDR3 is TGTGCCAGCAGCGCCAGGGGAAGGGAGCTGTTTTTT. Translated: CASSARGRELFF.